The 17 T cell receptor beta chains below were found in one sample sequenced in a study of control samples from healthy donors and cancer patients. Only in-frame clones appear in the TCRdb table, and some are missing; sequencing was by immunoSEQ multiplex PCR. The sample holds under 65,000 clones, more than 75% seen once. Input material: PBMCs. Every receptor here comes from a woman in her fifties or sixties with lung cancer.

The J gene is TRBJ2-7, the V gene TRBV3-1 (or the pseudogene TRBV3-2); no definite D call. The CDR3 spans 14 residues. Trimming removed 0 bases at V and 0 bases at J, with 6 bases between. Germline CDR1 is LGHDT and CDR2 is YNNKEL (reference sequence). The CDR3 protein is CASSQEGLSYEQYF. CDR3 nucleotides: TGTGCCAGCAGCCAAGAAGGCCTCTCCTACGAGCAGTACTTC.

The V gene is TRBV4-1, the J gene TRBJ2-3, with D perhaps matching TRBD2 (6 bases). Trimming stripped 0 bases from V and 4 bases from J, with 14 bases between. The CDR3 extends over 16 amino acids. In germline, CDR1 is MGHRA, CDR2 YSYEKL. The CDR3: CASSQDRTGEADTQYF. The CDR3, as DNA: TGCGCCAGCAGCCAAGACCGGACGGGAGAGGCAGATACGCAGTATTTT.

The V and J genes are TRBV19 and TRBJ2-1; D perhaps matches TRBD2 (5 bases). CDR3 length equals 15 residues. Looked up from germline, CDR1 is LNHDA and CDR2 is SQIVND (reference sequence). Trimming removed 5 bases at V and 5 bases at J, with 16 bases between. Written as DNA, the CDR3 is TGTGCCAGTAGTGTGAGGGCCGGGATTAACAATGAGCAGTTCTTC. Translation: CASSVRAGINNEQFF. Variable domain in full (rest from reference TRBV19 and TRBJ2-1): DGGITQSPKYLFRKEGQNVTLSCEQNLNHDAMYWYRQDPGQGLRLIYYSQIVNDFQKGDIAEGYSVSREKKESFPLTVTSAQKNPTAFYLCASSVRAGINNEQFFGPGTRLTVL.

The chain has TRBV5-6 and TRBJ1-2, with D uncertain. Germline V gene lookup returns CDR1 SGHDT and CDR2 YYEEEE. The CDR3 length is 12 residues. Trimming took 1 base from V and 8 from J, leaving 9 bases between them. CDR3 region: CASSLNTAGYTF. DNA for the CDR3: TGTGCCAGCAGCTTGAATACAGCAGGCTACACCTTC.

CDR3 nucleotide sequence: TGTGCCAGCAGCTTAGGTGTCAGCGGCCTTCGTACCTTC. Translating it yields CASSLGVSGLRTF. The chain carries TRBV11-3 and TRBJ1-2; D unresolved. From germline, CDR1 is SGHNT and CDR2 YENEEA. The length of the CDR3 is 13 residues. V was pared by 1 base and J by 14 bases, with 17 bases between.

This clone was recorded only once. This chain uses TRBV28 with TRBJ1-1, with D maybe TRBD1 (5 bases). Trimming took 8 bases from V and 6 from J, leaving 19 bases between them. CDR1 and CDR2 from the germline V gene are MDHEN and SYDVKM. The length of the CDR3 is 14 residues. CDR3 nucleotide sequence: TGTGCCAGCTCCATCCCATCGTTGGGGGCTGAAGCTTTCTTT. Its protein is CASSIPSLGAEAFF. Full variable domain (remainder filled in from reference TRBV28 and TRBJ1-1): DVKVTQSSRYLVKRTGEKVFLECVQDMDHENMFWYRQDPGLGLRLIYFSYDVKMKEKGDIPEGYSVSREKKERFSLILESASTNQTSMYLCASSIPSLGAEAFFGQGTRLTVV.

V is TRBV4-1 and J is TRBJ2-7; D is perhaps TRBD1 (6 bases). Per the germline V gene, CDR1 is MGHRA and CDR2 is YSYEKL. The CDR3 consists of 15 residues. Trimming left V 4 bases short and J 5 bases short, with 18 bases between. The CDR3 region has the DNA TGCGCCAGCAGCCCCCTACAGGGATTTTCTAACGAGCAGTACTTC. As protein: CASSPLQGFSNEQYF.

This sequence joins TRBV18 and TRBJ2-7; perhaps D is TRBD1 or TRBD2 (5 bases each). CDR3 length: 16 amino acids. Trimming removed 3 bases at V and 2 bases at J, with 17 bases between. CDR1 is KGHSH, CDR2 LQKENI, per germline. CDR3 sequence reads: CASSPTVGTGAYEQYF. The CDR3 DNA reads TGTGCCAGCTCACCGACGGTGGGGACCGGAGCCTACGAGCAGTACTTC. The whole variable domain, remainder taken from reference TRBV18 and TRBJ2-7, is NAGVMQNPRHLVRRRGQEARLRCSPMKGHSHVYWYRQLPEEGLKFMVYLQKENIIDESGMPKERFSAEFPKEGPSILRIQQVVRGDSAAYFCASSPTVGTGAYEQYFGPGTRLTVT.

The chain combines TRBV30 with TRBJ2-5, with a tentative D call TRBD1 (6 bases). The CDR3 spans 11 residues. Germline V lookup: CDR1 GTSNPN, CDR2 SVGIG (reference sequence). Trimming pared 5 bases from V and 7 bases from J, leaving 11 bases between. The CDR3 here is CAWGTLGTQYF. The CDR3 nucleotides read TGTGCCTGGGGGACATTGGGGACCCAGTACTTC.

The genes are TRBV30 and TRBJ1-1, with D maybe TRBD1 (6 bases). CDR3 length: 13 amino acids. With 2 bases removed from V and 5 bases from J, the gap between germline ends came to 12 bases. Germline lookup yields CDR1 GTSNPN and CDR2 SVGIG (reference sequence). CDR3: CAWSIYRVTEAFF. The CDR3 nucleotides read TGTGCCTGGAGTATATACAGGGTGACTGAAGCTTTCTTT.

The chain recombines TRBV24-1 with TRBJ2-1; 10 bases match TRBD2. This CDR3 comprises 16 residues. From germline, CDR1 is KGHDR and CDR2 SFDVKD. Unmatched junction bases numbered 4, after V lost 2 bases and J lost 4 bases. CDR3 DNA sequence: TGTGCCACCAGTGATTCACTAGCGGGATTATACAATGAGCAGTTCTTC. This sequence encodes CATSDSLAGLYNEQFF.

The CDR3 loop is CASRNRMDEKLFF. For the CDR3, the DNA is TGTGCCAGCAGAAACAGGATGGATGAAAAACTGTTTTTT. The rearrangement links TRBV12-3 or TRBV12-4 to TRBJ1-4; tentative D call: TRBD1 (5 bases). This CDR3 comprises 13 residues. V was trimmed by 6 bases and J by 6 bases, leaving 11 bases between them.

J is TRBJ1-2 and V is TRBV6-5; 8 bases agree with TRBD1. The CDR3 contains 13 residues. Looked up from germline, CDR1 is MNHEY and CDR2 is SVGAGI. V shed 0 bases and J 8 bases; nucleotides not matched to a gene: 2. The CDR3 DNA sequence: TGTGCCAGCAGTTACTCCGGGACAGGCGGCTACACCTTC. This translates into CASSYSGTGGYTF.

The J gene is TRBJ2-7, the V gene TRBV11-2; a weak D match, TRBD1 (6 bases). The CDR3 spans 13 residues. Trimming left V 5 bases short and J 4 bases short, with 12 bases between. Germline V gene sequence: CDR1 SGHAT, CDR2 FQNNGV. The CDR3 DNA reads as TGTGCCAGCAGCCGCAGGGGTGGATACGAGCAGTACTTC. This translates into CASSRRGGYEQYF.

This chain links TRBV5-1 with TRBJ1-1, with D perhaps TRBD1 (5 bases). In germline, CDR1 is SGHRS, CDR2 YFSETQ. There are 15 residues in the CDR3. V was trimmed by 4 bases and J by 0 bases, leaving 13 bases between them. Here the CDR3 DNA reads TGCGCCAGCAGCCCACGACAGAACATGAACACTGAAGCTTTCTTT. Translation gives CASSPRQNMNTEAFF.

The chain employs TRBV6-6 and TRBJ1-4; tentatively, D is TRBD1 (5 bases). The length of the CDR3 is 15 residues. The germline V gene has CDR1 MNHNY and CDR2 SVGAGI (reference sequence). V lost 0 bases and J lost 4, with 9 bases in between. Here the CDR3 reads CASSYSRQLNEKLFF. DNA for the CDR3: TGTGCCAGCAGTTACTCCCGACAGCTTAATGAAAAACTGTTTTTT.

This chain uses TRBV28 with TRBJ2-5; a possible D gene is TRBD2 (6 bases). Germline V gene sequence: CDR1 MDHEN, CDR2 SYDVKM. The length of the CDR3 is 14 residues. V was trimmed by 5 bases and J by 4 bases, leaving 14 bases between them. CDR3 DNA: TGTGCCAGCAGTCTCGGGAGTAGTGGAGAGACCCAGTACTTC. It translates to CASSLGSSGETQYF.